This record covers a single T cell receptor beta chain. The antigen remains undetermined. This record comes from a study of siplizumab effects on memory and regulatory T cells. Study-wide results and limits: No assignable naive or memory phenotype existed for roughly 75-97% of proliferating CD4+ or CD8+ clones.

V was trimmed by 4 bases and J by 2 bases, leaving 13 bases between them. CDR1 and CDR2 (germline): LNHDA, SQIVND (reference sequence). The CDR3 loop spans 15 amino acids. The repertoire was sequenced with immunoSEQ multiplex PCR; TCRdb's copy has only in-frame clones and lacks some. The data show around 100,000 clones, about 90% seen once. The sequencing input was non-Treg CD4+ T cells sorted from blood. This rearrangement joins TRBV19 to TRBJ2-3; the D gene is possibly TRBD2 (5 bases). The source of this sequence is a human donor in good health. DNA of the CDR3: TGTGCCAGTAGTACATCGGGATCCCCCACAGATACGCAGTATTTT. It specifies CASSTSGSPTDTQYF.